This is a list of T cell receptor beta chains from one sample in a study of shared clonotypes between healthy human individuals. Sequencing was performed with immunoSEQ multiplex PCR; in TCRdb, only in-frame clones are kept and a portion is missing. The sample has 2 million to 3 million clones; 85% to 95% are singletons. The sequencing input was naive CD4+ T cells sorted from blood. The receptor set was obtained from a man in his late teens or twenties in good health. Each CDR3 is given with its conserved first and last residue. D genes are given only for firm matches. Only part of the rows carry a size: once, few, many, or a class if the clone is expanded.

v_gene: TRBV11-3
d_gene: .
j_gene: TRBJ1-1
abundance: few
CDR3nt: TGTGCCAGCAGCTTAGGGGCGAACACTGAAGCTTTCTTT
CDR3aa: CASSLGANTEAFF

v_gene: TRBV10-3
d_gene: .
j_gene: TRBJ2-7
abundance: .
CDR3nt: TGTGCCGCCGGCACCGGGAAAGCCTACGAGCAGTACTTC
CDR3aa: CAAGTGKAYEQYF

v_gene: TRBV5-6
d_gene: .
j_gene: TRBJ1-2
abundance: .
CDR3nt: TGTGCCAGCAGCTTGTTGTCTCAGGGCTGGTATGGCTACACCTTC
CDR3aa: CASSLLSQGWYGYTF

v_gene: TRBV11-2
d_gene: .
j_gene: TRBJ2-7
abundance: .
CDR3nt: TGTGCCAGCAGCTTAGCCCCAGGGGAGAGCTACGAGCAGTACTTC
CDR3aa: CASSLAPGESYEQYF

v_gene: TRBV27
d_gene: TRBD1
j_gene: TRBJ2-7
abundance: .
CDR3nt: TGTGCCAGCAGTTTATCCGGCAGGGGGCCTTACGAGCAGTACTTC
CDR3aa: CASSLSGRGPYEQYF

v_gene: TRBV14
d_gene: TRBD1
j_gene: TRBJ1-2
abundance: .
CDR3nt: TGTGCCAGCAGCCAAGGCCAGCGACAGGGAGGCTACACCTTC
CDR3aa: CASSQGQRQGGYTF

v_gene: TRBV5-1
d_gene: TRBD1
j_gene: TRBJ1-2
abundance: .
CDR3nt: TGCGCCAGCAGCTTGGCCGGACAGGGAGGCTATGGCTACACCTTC
CDR3aa: CASSLAGQGGYGYTF

v_gene: TRBV1
d_gene: .
j_gene: TRBJ1-1
abundance: .
CDR3nt: TGCACCAGCAGCCAAGCGAGAGGGCCGGGTAGCACTGAAGCTTTCTTT
CDR3aa: CTSSQARGPGSTEAFF

v_gene: TRBV9
d_gene: TRBD2
j_gene: TRBJ2-3
abundance: .
CDR3nt: TGTGCCAGCAGCGTAGCGGGTAGCGGGAGGTTGGATACGCAGTATTTT
CDR3aa: CASSVAGSGRLDTQYF

v_gene: TRBV7-8
d_gene: TRBD1
j_gene: TRBJ1-6
abundance: .
CDR3nt: TGTGCCAGCAGCGAGACAGGGTCCAATTCACCCCTCCACTTT
CDR3aa: CASSETGSNSPLHF

v_gene: TRBV6-6
d_gene: .
j_gene: TRBJ2-7
abundance: .
CDR3nt: TGTGCCACCGGCAGGGACAAGGAGCAGTACTTC
CDR3aa: CATGRDKEQYF

v_gene: TRBV5-6
d_gene: .
j_gene: TRBJ1-2
abundance: once
CDR3nt: TGTGCCAGCAGCTTGGCCGGCACAGCCATTAACTATGGCTACACCTTC
CDR3aa: CASSLAGTAINYGYTF

v_gene: TRBV6-5
d_gene: .
j_gene: TRBJ2-7
abundance: .
CDR3nt: TGTGCCAGCAGTTACTCACAGGGCATCGGAAGATACGAGCAGTACTTC
CDR3aa: CASSYSQGIGRYEQYF

v_gene: TRBV6-6
d_gene: .
j_gene: TRBJ1-2
abundance: once
CDR3nt: TGTGCCAGCAGTTACCGACAGATTAACTATGGCTACACCTTC
CDR3aa: CASSYRQINYGYTF

v_gene: TRBV5-3
d_gene: .
j_gene: TRBJ1-6
abundance: few
CDR3nt: TGTGCCAGTCAAGAAACCAGCTCCTATAATTCACCCCTCCACTTT
CDR3aa: CASQETSSYNSPLHF

v_gene: TRBV7-9
d_gene: TRBD1
j_gene: TRBJ1-6
abundance: .
CDR3nt: TGTGCCAGCAGCTTACAGGGGGACTATAATTCACCCCTCCACTTT
CDR3aa: CASSLQGDYNSPLHF

v_gene: TRBV28
d_gene: TRBD1
j_gene: TRBJ1-2
abundance: .
CDR3nt: TGTGCCAGCAGTTTAGCAGGGGGCGACTATGGCTACACCTTC
CDR3aa: CASSLAGGDYGYTF

v_gene: TRBV2
d_gene: .
j_gene: TRBJ2-5
abundance: .
CDR3nt: TGTGCCAGCAGTCGAGAGAGCCAAGAGACCCAGTACTTC
CDR3aa: CASSRESQETQYF

v_gene: TRBV11-2
d_gene: .
j_gene: TRBJ1-1
abundance: .
CDR3nt: TGTGCCAGCAGCTTACGGGTGAACACTGAAGCTTTCTTT
CDR3aa: CASSLRVNTEAFF

v_gene: TRBV5-1
d_gene: TRBD1
j_gene: TRBJ1-2
abundance: .
CDR3nt: TGCGCCAGCAGCTCCACAGGGGGCTATGGCTACACCTTC
CDR3aa: CASSSTGGYGYTF

v_gene: TRBV5-4
d_gene: TRBD1
j_gene: TRBJ2-1
abundance: .
CDR3nt: TGTGCCAGCAGGTGGGGACAGGGAGTTAGCGGACCTGAGCAGTTCTTC
CDR3aa: CASRWGQGVSGPEQFF

v_gene: TRBV7-2
d_gene: .
j_gene: TRBJ1-1
abundance: .
CDR3nt: TGTGCCAGCAGCCGACGGGCTGAAGCTTTCTTT
CDR3aa: CASSRRAEAFF

v_gene: TRBV5-4
d_gene: .
j_gene: TRBJ1-4
abundance: .
CDR3nt: TGTGCCAGCAGCTCGACAGGCGCAACTAATGAAAAACTGTTTTTT
CDR3aa: CASSSTGATNEKLFF

v_gene: TRBV5-1
d_gene: .
j_gene: TRBJ2-7
abundance: .
CDR3nt: TGCGCCAGCAGCTTGGAGGGGGAGAGGACCTACGAGCAGTACTTC
CDR3aa: CASSLEGERTYEQYF

v_gene: TRBV4-3
d_gene: TRBD1
j_gene: TRBJ2-7
abundance: .
CDR3nt: TGCGCCAGCAGCCAAGATCCGACAGGGGTCTCCTACGAGCAGTACTTC
CDR3aa: CASSQDPTGVSYEQYF

v_gene: TRBV12-5
d_gene: .
j_gene: TRBJ2-3
abundance: .
CDR3nt: TGTGCTAGTGGTTTAAGGGGCCGCACAGATACGCAGTATTTT
CDR3aa: CASGLRGRTDTQYF

v_gene: TRBV19
d_gene: .
j_gene: TRBJ1-6
abundance: few
CDR3nt: TGTGCCAGTAGTGGAGGACTATATAATTCACCCCTCCACTTT
CDR3aa: CASSGGLYNSPLHF

v_gene: TRBV2
d_gene: .
j_gene: TRBJ2-7
abundance: .
CDR3nt: TGTGCCAGCAGCTACAGGGTAGGCGAGCAGTACTTC
CDR3aa: CASSYRVGEQYF

v_gene: TRBV28
d_gene: TRBD2
j_gene: TRBJ2-7
abundance: once
CDR3nt: TGTGCCAGCAAATTGGGGGGGAGCTCCTACGAGCAGTACTTC
CDR3aa: CASKLGGSSYEQYF

v_gene: TRBV6-1
d_gene: .
j_gene: TRBJ2-5
abundance: .
CDR3nt: TGTGCCAGCAGTGAAGTTCTATCCCGGGCGGTGGAGACCCAGTACTTC
CDR3aa: CASSEVLSRAVETQYF

v_gene: TRBV4-2
d_gene: .
j_gene: TRBJ1-4
abundance: .
CDR3nt: TGTGCCAGCAGCCAAGAGTTCAGGGGAATAGGGGAAAAACTGTTTTTT
CDR3aa: CASSQEFRGIGEKLFF

v_gene: TRBV6-1
d_gene: TRBD1
j_gene: TRBJ1-5
abundance: .
CDR3nt: TGTGCCAGCAGCAAACAGGGGGGAAATCAGCCCCAGCATTTT
CDR3aa: CASSKQGGNQPQHF

v_gene: TRBV5-4
d_gene: TRBD2
j_gene: TRBJ2-1
abundance: .
CDR3nt: TGTGCCAGCAGCCATAGCGGGGTATACAATGAGCAGTTCTTC
CDR3aa: CASSHSGVYNEQFF

v_gene: TRBV5-4
d_gene: .
j_gene: TRBJ2-3
abundance: .
CDR3nt: TGTGCCAGCAGCCAGAAAGGGACAACTAGCACAGATACGCAGTATTTT
CDR3aa: CASSQKGTTSTDTQYF

v_gene: TRBV27
d_gene: .
j_gene: TRBJ1-2
abundance: .
CDR3nt: TGTGCCAGCAGTTCCAAGGGGTTAGTCTATGGCTACACCTTC
CDR3aa: CASSSKGLVYGYTF

v_gene: TRBV28
d_gene: .
j_gene: TRBJ2-7
abundance: .
CDR3nt: TGTGCCAGCAGGGGAGGCGGGACAAACTCCTACGAGCAGTACTTC
CDR3aa: CASRGGGTNSYEQYF

v_gene: TRBV5-5
d_gene: .
j_gene: TRBJ2-5
abundance: .
CDR3nt: TGTGCCAGCAGCTTGGAATGGCGGGATTTGTACCAAGAGACCCAGTACTTC
CDR3aa: CASSLEWRDLYQETQYF

v_gene: TRBV7-9
d_gene: .
j_gene: TRBJ2-4
abundance: .
CDR3nt: TGTGCCAGCAGCCCGGGGGCGCAGGGGGTCATAACCAAAAACATTCAGTACTTC
CDR3aa: CASSPGAQGVITKNIQYF

v_gene: TRBV27
d_gene: TRBD2
j_gene: TRBJ2-7
abundance: .
CDR3nt: TGTGCCAGCAGGGCCCTAACTAGCGGGAGACACGAGCAGTACTTC
CDR3aa: CASRALTSGRHEQYF

v_gene: TRBV2
d_gene: TRBD2
j_gene: TRBJ2-7
abundance: .
CDR3nt: TGTGCCAGCAGACTAGCGGGCTACGAGCAGTACTTC
CDR3aa: CASRLAGYEQYF

v_gene: TRBV28
d_gene: .
j_gene: TRBJ2-3
abundance: .
CDR3nt: TGTGCCAGCAGTTTGGGGACGACAACAGATACGCAGTATTTT
CDR3aa: CASSLGTTTDTQYF

v_gene: TRBV18
d_gene: .
j_gene: TRBJ2-3
abundance: .
CDR3nt: TGTGCCAGCTCACCAATGGGCACAGATACGCAGTATTTT
CDR3aa: CASSPMGTDTQYF

v_gene: TRBV6-5
d_gene: .
j_gene: TRBJ2-6
abundance: .
CDR3nt: TGTGCCAGCAGTACATCTAGCTCTGGGGCCAACGTCCTGACTTTC
CDR3aa: CASSTSSSGANVLTF

v_gene: TRBV10-3
d_gene: TRBD2
j_gene: TRBJ2-1
abundance: .
CDR3nt: TGTGCCATCAGGGTCGACGGGACTAGTTGGAATGAGCAGTTCTTC
CDR3aa: CAIRVDGTSWNEQFF

v_gene: TRBV9
d_gene: .
j_gene: TRBJ2-3
abundance: once
CDR3nt: TGTGCCAGCAGCGTAGCGGCTTTCACAGATACGCAGTATTTT
CDR3aa: CASSVAAFTDTQYF

v_gene: TRBV25-1
d_gene: .
j_gene: TRBJ2-7
abundance: .
CDR3nt: TGTGCCAGCAGTAGAACCTACGAGCAGTACTTC
CDR3aa: CASSRTYEQYF

v_gene: TRBV5-4
d_gene: .
j_gene: TRBJ2-4
abundance: .
CDR3nt: TGTGCCAGCAGTTCCACAGGGTATGGAAACATTCAGTACTTC
CDR3aa: CASSSTGYGNIQYF

v_gene: TRBV7-9
d_gene: .
j_gene: TRBJ2-1
abundance: .
CDR3nt: TGTGCCAGCAGCCGTCTAGCGACGAGCTCCTACAATGAGCAGTTCTTC
CDR3aa: CASSRLATSSYNEQFF

v_gene: TRBV9
d_gene: .
j_gene: TRBJ2-3
abundance: .
CDR3nt: TGTGCCAGCAGCGTAGATGGCGGCACAGATACGCAGTATTTT
CDR3aa: CASSVDGGTDTQYF

v_gene: TRBV6-5
d_gene: .
j_gene: TRBJ2-2
abundance: .
CDR3nt: TGTGCCAGCAGTGCCCCCGGCCTGGGCACCGGGGAGCTGTTTTTT
CDR3aa: CASSAPGLGTGELFF

v_gene: TRBV30
d_gene: .
j_gene: TRBJ1-6
abundance: few
CDR3nt: TGTGCCTGGATTCCCGGGACGGGTGACAATTCACCCCTCCACTTT
CDR3aa: CAWIPGTGDNSPLHF

v_gene: TRBV9
d_gene: .
j_gene: TRBJ2-3
abundance: .
CDR3nt: TGTGCCAGCAGCGTAGATAGTGGAGGAGATACGCAGTATTTT
CDR3aa: CASSVDSGGDTQYF

v_gene: TRBV29-1
d_gene: TRBD1
j_gene: TRBJ1-2
abundance: .
CDR3nt: TGCAGCGTTGAAGGACAAGGACGAAGGGGACAGTTAAACTATGGCTACACCTTC
CDR3aa: CSVEGQGRRGQLNYGYTF